This TCR beta chain was sequenced during a study of shared clonotypes between healthy human individuals. For the study at large: A donor's plate count was three for CD4 naive and three for CD4 memory; CD8 naive had two and CD8 memory one.

Libraries were prepared by immunoSEQ multiplex PCR; TCRdb keeps only in-frame clonotypes and omits some of them. Here the sample spans approximately 640,000 clones, less than 80% being singletons. Sequencing was performed on memory CD4+ T cells sorted from blood. As for subset: CD45RA-negative fraction. The clonotype was recovered from a woman in her twenties or thirties in good health.

CDR3 in DNA: TGTGCCAGCAGTTTTAAGGGCTACGAGCAGTACTTC. Its translation is CASSFKGYEQYF. The J gene is TRBJ2-7, the V gene TRBV27, with D uncertain. The V and J ends lost 3 bases and 3 bases respectively, with 6 bases between them. The CDR3 spans 12 residues. From germline, CDR1 is MNHEY and CDR2 SMNVEV (reference sequence).